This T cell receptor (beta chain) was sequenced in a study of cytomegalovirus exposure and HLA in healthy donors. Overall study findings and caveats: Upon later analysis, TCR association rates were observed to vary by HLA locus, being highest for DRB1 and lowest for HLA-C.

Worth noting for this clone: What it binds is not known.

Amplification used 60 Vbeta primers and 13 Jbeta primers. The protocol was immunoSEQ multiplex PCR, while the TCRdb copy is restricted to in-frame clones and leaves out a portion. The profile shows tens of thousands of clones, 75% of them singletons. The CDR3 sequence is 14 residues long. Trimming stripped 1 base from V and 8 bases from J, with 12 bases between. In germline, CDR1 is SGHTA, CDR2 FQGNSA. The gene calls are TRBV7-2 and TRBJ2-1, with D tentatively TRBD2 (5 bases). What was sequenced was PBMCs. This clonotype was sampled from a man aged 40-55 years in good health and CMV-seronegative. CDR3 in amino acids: CASSLVDYLHEQFF. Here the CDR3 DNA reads TGTGCCAGCAGCTTAGTCGACTACCTCCATGAGCAGTTCTTC. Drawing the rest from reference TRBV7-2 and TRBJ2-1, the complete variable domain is GAGVSQSPSNKVTEKGKDVELRCDPISGHTALYWYRQSLGQGLEFLIYFQGNSAPDKSGLPSDRFSAERTGGSVSTLTIQRTQQEDSAVYLCASSLVDYLHEQFFGPGTRLTVL.